This paragraph reports one T cell receptor (beta chain). Its antigen is not yet known. No much larger clone exists at a distance of one base, and base qualities are not known. Ends trimmed: V by 3 bases, J by 4 bases; bases unmatched to a gene: 9. The cysteine opens and the phenylalanine closes a CDR3 of 17 amino acids. The kept DNA is CDR3 alone, 51 bases in frame from the first base. CDR1 and CDR2, per the germline V gene, are WSHSY and SAAADI. The sample originates from a study of shared clonotypes between healthy human individuals (TCRdb year 2020). Concerning the study at large: Three men and two women, aged 18 to 49 years, made up the cohort. For each donor, three plates each were used for CD4 naive and CD4 memory, two plates were used for CD8 naive, and one plate was used for CD8 memory. To estimate repertoire size and how much clonotypes are shared between individuals, the study performed deep sequencing of blood TCR repertoires from about five healthy adults. To increase sequencing depth and limit assay-specific biases, different laboratories used diverse techniques to prepare libraries and sequence TCR repertoires. Per donor, leukapheresis produced somewhere between about 0.94 and 9.5 billion PBMCs. The paper's findings and limits, for the study overall: Because the study included a small number of donors, the genetic and exposure-history diversity represented was limited. Higher generation probabilities were observed for clonotypes shared by all four sorted-subset donors than for non-shared clonotypes. Incomplete sequencing was indicated by rarefaction of sorted-subset datasets, despite the large sequencing depth. Pairwise subsampling led to the expectation that sequencing depth would affect the degree of clonotype sharing among donors. Across several donors, roughly 5.4% of naive CD4, over 3% of naive CD8, 2.3% of memory CD4, and around 0.4% of memory CD8 clonotypes were shared. Larger estimated clonotype richness was generally found for naive subsets than for memory subsets. Only blood was sampled, and tissue TCR repertoires likely differ from those in blood.

Using the deep immunoSEQ assay, TCR CDR3 regions were amplified from genomic DNA by multiplex PCR. Extracted genomic DNA from each cell subset was spread evenly across all wells of several immunoSEQ 96-well plates, with each plate serving as a replicate. For sorted subsets, approximately 200 ng of genomic DNA, equivalent to 25,000 to 30,000 T cell genomes, went into each replicate PCR. The purified libraries were quantified using a Qubit 3.0 fluorometer, sized with a Bioanalyzer 2100, and then quantified again using the KAPA Library Quantification kit. Each immunoSEQ 96-well plate was sequenced on its own single-read 150-cycle Illumina NextSeq 550 flow cell. Processing in the source paper ran as follows. Because the immunoSEQ output held only junctional sequences and lacked quality scores, the filtering could not match the filtering applied to full-length reads. Sequences were annotated with PyIR, a Python wrapper for IgBLAST v1.9, and V/J genes and CDR3 were assigned using IMGT germline references. Reads were removed for weak V/J assignments (E-value above 1e-6), missing CDR3, stop codons, out-of-frame junctions, or ambiguous translated residues. V3J clonotypes were defined as sequences sharing an identical inferred V gene, J gene, and CDR3 amino acid sequence. Percentage overlap between repertoires was calculated by dividing the number of shared unique clonotypes by the size of the smaller repertoire. Three approaches were used to assess repertoire richness: RTK rarefaction, the Chao1 estimator, and Recon v2.1 estimates of unobserved clonotypes. OLGA was used to compute generation probabilities for all TCRbeta clonotypes that the gDNA method yielded from a handful of donors. Sourced from immuneACCESS, this table was stored by TCRdb with only in-frame sequences that have V and J called. A share of the clones is absent; for the studies checked, an unresolved V gene accounts for under half, and the remainder has no known explanation. Clone size and V and J calls were adopted from that table, with D and trimming inferred from the DNA. The table for this sample lists 2 million or so clones; roughly 95% of them were counted only once. The ten largest clones take up around 0.13% of the sample.

Healthy HIV-negative adults with no recently reported acute infections or vaccinations were included as donors. Every donor was a Caucasian adult living in Nashville, Tennessee, USA. CD4+ T cells were enriched by magnetic negative selection; naive cells were then positively selected on CD45RA, and the negative fraction formed the memory subset. Blood was collected by leukapheresis, and PBMCs were isolated by Ficoll-Histopaque density gradient centrifugation and then cryopreserved in liquid nitrogen vapor phase. Purity and quantity of every magnetically sorted T cell population were checked by analytical flow cytometry. Each sorted fraction had its genomic DNA isolated and then quantified by UV absorbance on a Nanodrop 2000c.

The V and J segments used are TRBV10-2 and TRBJ1-1, and 12 bases in between align with TRBD1. The clonotype comes from a man aged 18 to 30 in good health. Input material: naive CD4+ T cells sorted from blood. This sample's cell subset or site label indicates: CD45RA+ positively selected. The DNA sequence follows: TGCGCCAGCAGTGACCCCGGGACAGGGGGCAGGGGCACTGAAGCTTTCTTT. Translated, it reads CASSDPGTGGRGTEAFF.